This TCR beta chain is from a study of regulatory T cells in long-lasting Graves disease. Overall study context: Antithyroid drug intake by newly diagnosed Graves' patients had lasted under 3 months.

The sample holds a few counts of this clonotype. Its antigen remains unidentified. HTBI primers from iRepertoire and Arm-PCR of CDR3 regions yielded the TCR beta libraries. In the authors' methods: Identification across samples found 60 to 75 TRBV and approximately 15 TRBJ segments. Each CDR3 protein is one row after TCRdb ran MiXCR on the multiplex PCR reads. TCRdb's processing, not the authors' own work, is the source of the V and J calls. The sample carries about 300,000 distinct CDR3 sequences, under 20% recorded once. Germline V lookup: CDR1 SGHTA, CDR2 FQGNSA. The V end lost 5 bases, the J end lost 7 bases, and 11 bases lay between the germline ends. The CDR3 loop spans 13 amino acids. As to time point: newly diagnosed GD, antithyroid drugs for less than 3 months. PBMC RNA served as the TCR library source. Findings and limits, study-wide: Patients with persistent Graves' had lower TCR diversity than newly diagnosed patients. TRBV28, TRBJ1-2 and TRBJ2-5 were favored in persistent disease.

The chain combines TRBV7-2 with TRBJ2-2; no firm D call. The sequence derives from a female donor with Graves disease. The sample here was peripheral blood mononuclear cells (PBMCs), taken at new diagnosis, from a patient treated with antithyroid drugs. CDR3 bases: TGTGCCAGCAGCCCCCCCTTCGGCGGGGAGCTGTTTTTT. It yields the protein CASSPPFGGELFF.